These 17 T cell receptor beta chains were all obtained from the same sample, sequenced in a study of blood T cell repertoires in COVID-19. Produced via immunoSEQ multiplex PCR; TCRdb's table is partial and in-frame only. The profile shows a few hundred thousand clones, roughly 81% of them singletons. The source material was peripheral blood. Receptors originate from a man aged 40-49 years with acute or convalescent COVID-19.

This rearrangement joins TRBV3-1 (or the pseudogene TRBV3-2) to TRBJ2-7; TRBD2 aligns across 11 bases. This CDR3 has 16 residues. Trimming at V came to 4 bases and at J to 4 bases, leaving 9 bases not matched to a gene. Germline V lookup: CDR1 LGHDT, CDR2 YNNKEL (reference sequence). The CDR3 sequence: CASSPPPGLAVYEQYF. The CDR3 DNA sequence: TGTGCCAGCAGCCCCCCCCCGGGACTAGCGGTTTACGAGCAGTACTTC.

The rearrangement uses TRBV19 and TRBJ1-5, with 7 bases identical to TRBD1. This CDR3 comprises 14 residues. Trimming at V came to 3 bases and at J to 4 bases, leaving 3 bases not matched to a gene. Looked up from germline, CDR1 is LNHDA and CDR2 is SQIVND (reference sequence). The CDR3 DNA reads TGTGCCAGTAGTATGAGACAGGGAAATCAGCCCCAGCATTTT. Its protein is CASSMRQGNQPQHF.

The CDR3 here is CATSDSTGENTEAFF. Here the CDR3 DNA reads TGTGCCACCAGTGACTCGACAGGGGAGAACACTGAAGCTTTCTTT. The V and J genes are TRBV24-1 and TRBJ1-1, with 8 bases identical to TRBD1. This CDR3 comprises 15 residues. V was clipped by 4 bases and J by 1 base; unmatched bases: 4. Germline assignment: CDR1 KGHDR and CDR2 SFDVKD.

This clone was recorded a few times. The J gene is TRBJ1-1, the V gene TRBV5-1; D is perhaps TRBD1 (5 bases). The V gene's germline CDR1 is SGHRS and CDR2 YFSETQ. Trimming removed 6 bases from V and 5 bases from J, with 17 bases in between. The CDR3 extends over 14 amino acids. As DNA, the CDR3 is TGCGCCAGCAAAGCACCGGCCGGGGGAACTGAAGCTTTCTTT. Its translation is CASKAPAGGTEAFF.

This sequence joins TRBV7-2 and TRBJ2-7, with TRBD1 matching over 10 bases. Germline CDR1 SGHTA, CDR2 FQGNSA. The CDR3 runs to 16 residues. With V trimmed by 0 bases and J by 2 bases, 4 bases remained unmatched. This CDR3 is CASSLAVGTGAYEQYF. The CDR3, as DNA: TGTGCCAGCAGCTTAGCAGTAGGGACAGGGGCCTACGAGCAGTACTTC.

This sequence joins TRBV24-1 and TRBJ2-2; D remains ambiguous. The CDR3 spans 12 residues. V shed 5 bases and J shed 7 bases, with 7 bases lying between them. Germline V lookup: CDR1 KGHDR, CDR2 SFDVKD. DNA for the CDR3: TGTGCCACCAGTGTAGCCGGCGGGGAGCTGTTTTTT. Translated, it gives CATSVAGGELFF.

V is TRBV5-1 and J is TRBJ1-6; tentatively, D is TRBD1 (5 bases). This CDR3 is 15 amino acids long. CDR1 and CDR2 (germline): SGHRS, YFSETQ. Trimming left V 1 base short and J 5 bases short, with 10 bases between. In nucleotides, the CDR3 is TGCGCCAGCAGCTTGATCGCGGGGGATAATTCACCCCTCCACTTT. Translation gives CASSLIAGDNSPLHF.

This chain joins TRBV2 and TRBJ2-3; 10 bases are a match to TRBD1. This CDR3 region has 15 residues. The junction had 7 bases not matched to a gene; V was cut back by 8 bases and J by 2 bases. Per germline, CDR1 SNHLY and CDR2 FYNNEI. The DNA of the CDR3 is TGTGCCAGCCGGGACAGGGGTTTCCTCACAGATACGCAGTATTTT. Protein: CASRDRGFLTDTQYF.

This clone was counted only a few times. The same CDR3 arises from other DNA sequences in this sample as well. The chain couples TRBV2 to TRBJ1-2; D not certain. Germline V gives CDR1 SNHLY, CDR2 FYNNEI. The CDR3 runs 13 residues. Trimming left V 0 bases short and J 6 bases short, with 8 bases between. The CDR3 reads CASSEASRDGYTF. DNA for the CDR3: TGTGCCAGCAGTGAAGCGTCGAGGGATGGCTACACCTTC. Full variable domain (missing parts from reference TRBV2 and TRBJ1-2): EPEVTQTPSHQVTQMGQEVILRCVPISNHLYFYWYRQILGQKVEFLVSFYNNEISEKSEIFDDQFSVERPDGSNFTLKIRSTKLEDSAMYFCASSEASRDGYTFGSGTRLTVV.

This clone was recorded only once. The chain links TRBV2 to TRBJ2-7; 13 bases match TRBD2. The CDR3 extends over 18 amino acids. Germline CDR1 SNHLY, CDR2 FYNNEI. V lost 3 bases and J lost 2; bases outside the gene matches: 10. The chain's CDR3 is CASSEPGTSGALAYEQYF. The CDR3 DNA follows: TGTGCCAGCAGTGAGCCCGGGACTAGCGGGGCCCTGGCCTACGAGCAGTACTTC.

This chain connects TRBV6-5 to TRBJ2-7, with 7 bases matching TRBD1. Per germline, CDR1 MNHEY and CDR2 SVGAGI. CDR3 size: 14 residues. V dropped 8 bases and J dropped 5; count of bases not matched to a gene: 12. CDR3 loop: CASFRTGVEDEQYF. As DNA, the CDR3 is TGTGCCAGCTTTAGGACAGGAGTCGAAGACGAGCAGTACTTC.

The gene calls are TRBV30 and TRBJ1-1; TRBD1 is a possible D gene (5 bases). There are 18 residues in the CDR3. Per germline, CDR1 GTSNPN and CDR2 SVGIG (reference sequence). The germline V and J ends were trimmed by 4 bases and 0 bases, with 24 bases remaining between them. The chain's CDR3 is CAWTPLEWGGGLNTEAFF. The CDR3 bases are TGTGCCTGGACCCCCTTAGAATGGGGCGGGGGGTTGAACACTGAAGCTTTCTTT.

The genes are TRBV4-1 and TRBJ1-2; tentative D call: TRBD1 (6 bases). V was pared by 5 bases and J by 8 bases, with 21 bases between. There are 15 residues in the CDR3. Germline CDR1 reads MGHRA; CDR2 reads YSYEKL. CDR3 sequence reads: CASSSPSGTRGGYTF. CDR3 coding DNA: TGCGCCAGCAGCTCTCCCTCCGGGACAAGGGGCGGCTACACCTTC.

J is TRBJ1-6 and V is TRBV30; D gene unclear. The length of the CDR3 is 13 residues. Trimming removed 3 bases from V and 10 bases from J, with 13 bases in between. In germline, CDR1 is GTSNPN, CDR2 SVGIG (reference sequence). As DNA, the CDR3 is TGTGCCTGGAGAGTTCAGGCGGGGTCACCCCTCCACTTT. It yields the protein CAWRVQAGSPLHF.

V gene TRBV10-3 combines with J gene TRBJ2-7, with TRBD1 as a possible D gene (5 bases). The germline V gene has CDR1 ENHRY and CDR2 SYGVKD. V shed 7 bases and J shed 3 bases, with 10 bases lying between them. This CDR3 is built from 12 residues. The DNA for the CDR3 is TGTGCCATCACAGGGAACCTCTACGAGCAGTACTTC. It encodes CAITGNLYEQYF.

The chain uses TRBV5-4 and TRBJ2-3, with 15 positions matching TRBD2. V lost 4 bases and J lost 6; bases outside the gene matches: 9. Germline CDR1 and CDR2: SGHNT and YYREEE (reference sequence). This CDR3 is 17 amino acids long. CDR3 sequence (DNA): TGTGCCAGCAGCCCTCGGACTAGCGGGGGGGCCGGGGATACGCAGTATTTT. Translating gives CASSPRTSGGAGDTQYF.

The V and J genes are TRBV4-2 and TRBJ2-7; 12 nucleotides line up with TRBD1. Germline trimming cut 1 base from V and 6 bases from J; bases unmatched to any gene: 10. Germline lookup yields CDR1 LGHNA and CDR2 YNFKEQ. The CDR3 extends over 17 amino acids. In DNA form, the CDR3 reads TGTGCCAGCAGCCAAGGGGACAGGGGGCTAAGATCTTTCGAGCAGTACTTC. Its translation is CASSQGDRGLRSFEQYF.